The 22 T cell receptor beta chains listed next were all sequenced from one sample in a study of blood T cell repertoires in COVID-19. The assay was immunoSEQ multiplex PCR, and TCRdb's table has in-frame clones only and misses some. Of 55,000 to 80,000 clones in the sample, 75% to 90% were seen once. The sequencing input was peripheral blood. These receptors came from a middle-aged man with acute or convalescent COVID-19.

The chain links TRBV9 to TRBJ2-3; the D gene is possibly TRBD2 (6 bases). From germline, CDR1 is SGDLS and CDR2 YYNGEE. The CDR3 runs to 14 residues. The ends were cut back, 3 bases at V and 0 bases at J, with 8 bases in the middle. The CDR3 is CASSGGTSTDTQYF. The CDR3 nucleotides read TGTGCCAGCAGCGGAGGGACTAGCACAGATACGCAGTATTTT.

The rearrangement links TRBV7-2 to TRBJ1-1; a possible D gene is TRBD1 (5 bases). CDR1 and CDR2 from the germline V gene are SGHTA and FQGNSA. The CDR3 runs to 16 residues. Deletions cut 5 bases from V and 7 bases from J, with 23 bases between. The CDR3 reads CASSPGRGRLIDEAFF. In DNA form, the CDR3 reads TGTGCCAGCAGCCCAGGGCGGGGACGGCTTATTGATGAAGCTTTCTTT.

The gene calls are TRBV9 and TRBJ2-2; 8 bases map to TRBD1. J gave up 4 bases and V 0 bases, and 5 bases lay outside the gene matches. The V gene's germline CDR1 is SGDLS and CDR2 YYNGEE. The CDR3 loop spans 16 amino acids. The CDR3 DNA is TGTGCCAGCAGCGTAGGTGGGACAGGCTCCACCGGGGAGCTGTTTTTT. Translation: CASSVGGTGSTGELFF.

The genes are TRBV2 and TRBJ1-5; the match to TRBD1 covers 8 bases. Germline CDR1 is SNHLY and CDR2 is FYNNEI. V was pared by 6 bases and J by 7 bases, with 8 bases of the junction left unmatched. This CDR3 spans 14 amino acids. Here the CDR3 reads CASRLTGVGQPQHF. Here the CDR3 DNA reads TGTGCCAGCAGGTTGACAGGGGTCGGGCAGCCCCAGCATTTT. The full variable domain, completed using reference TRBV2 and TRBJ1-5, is EPEVTQTPSHQVTQMGQEVILRCVPISNHLYFYWYRQILGQKVEFLVSFYNNEISEKSEIFDDQFSVERPDGSNFTLKIRSTKLEDSAMYFCASRLTGVGQPQHFGDGTRLSIL.

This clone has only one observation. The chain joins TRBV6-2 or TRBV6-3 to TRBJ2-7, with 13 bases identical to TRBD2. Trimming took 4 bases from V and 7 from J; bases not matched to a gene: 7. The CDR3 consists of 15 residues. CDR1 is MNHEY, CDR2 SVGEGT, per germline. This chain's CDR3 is CASSFGLAGVEEQYF. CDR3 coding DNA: TGTGCCAGCAGTTTCGGACTAGCGGGAGTTGAAGAGCAGTACTTC.

The CDR3 protein is CASSSTSRSHSLNTEAFF. CDR3 DNA: TGTGCCAGCAGCTCTACCTCTAGGTCACACTCCCTGAACACTGAAGCTTTCTTT. The chain recombines TRBV7-9 with TRBJ1-1, with unresolved D. The germline V and J ends were trimmed by 4 bases and 0 bases, with 21 bases remaining between them. Germline lookup yields CDR1 SEHNR and CDR2 FQNEAQ (reference sequence). This CDR3 region has 18 residues. The full variable domain, with the rest looked up from reference TRBV7-9 and TRBJ1-1, is DTGVSQNPRHKITKRGQNVTFRCDPISEHNRLYWYRQTLGQGPEFLTYFQNEAQLEKSRLLSDRFSAERPKGSFSTLEIQRTEQGDSAMYLCASSSTSRSHSLNTEAFFGQGTRLTVV.

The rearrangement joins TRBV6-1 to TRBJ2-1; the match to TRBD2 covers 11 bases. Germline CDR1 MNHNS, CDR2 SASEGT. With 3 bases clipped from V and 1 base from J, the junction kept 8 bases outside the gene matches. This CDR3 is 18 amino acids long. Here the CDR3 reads CASSDPSTSGASYNEQFF. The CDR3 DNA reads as TGTGCCAGCAGTGACCCCTCGACTAGCGGGGCATCCTACAATGAGCAGTTCTTC.

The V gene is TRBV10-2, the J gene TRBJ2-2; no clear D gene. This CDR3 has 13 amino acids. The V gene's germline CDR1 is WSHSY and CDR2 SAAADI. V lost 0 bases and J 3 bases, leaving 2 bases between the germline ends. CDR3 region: CASSESYTGELFF. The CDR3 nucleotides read TGCGCCAGCAGTGAGTCCTACACCGGGGAGCTGTTTTTT.

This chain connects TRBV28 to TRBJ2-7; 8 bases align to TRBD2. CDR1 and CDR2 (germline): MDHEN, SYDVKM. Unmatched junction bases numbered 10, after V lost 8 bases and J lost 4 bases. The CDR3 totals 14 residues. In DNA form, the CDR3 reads TGTGCCAGCGGGATGACTAGCGTTGTTTACGAGCAGTACTTC. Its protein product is CASGMTSVVYEQYF.

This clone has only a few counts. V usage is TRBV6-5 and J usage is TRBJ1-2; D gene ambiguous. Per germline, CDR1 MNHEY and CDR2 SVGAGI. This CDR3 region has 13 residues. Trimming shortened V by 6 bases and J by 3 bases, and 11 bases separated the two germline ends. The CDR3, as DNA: TGTGCCAGCAGCCCGAGGGCGGACTATGGCTACACCTTC. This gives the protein CASSPRADYGYTF.

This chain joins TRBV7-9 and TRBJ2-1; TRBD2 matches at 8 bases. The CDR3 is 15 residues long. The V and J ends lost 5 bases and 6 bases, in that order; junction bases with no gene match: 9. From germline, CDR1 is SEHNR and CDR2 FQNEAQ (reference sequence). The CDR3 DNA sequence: TGTGCCAGCAGCGAGGTCAGCGGGAGAGGCAATGAGCAGTTCTTC. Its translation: CASSEVSGRGNEQFF.

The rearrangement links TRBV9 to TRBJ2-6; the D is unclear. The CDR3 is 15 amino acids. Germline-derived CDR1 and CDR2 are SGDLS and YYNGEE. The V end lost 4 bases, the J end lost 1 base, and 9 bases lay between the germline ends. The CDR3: CASSTWRSGANVLTF. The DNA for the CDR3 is TGTGCCAGCAGCACCTGGAGATCTGGGGCCAACGTCCTGACTTTC.

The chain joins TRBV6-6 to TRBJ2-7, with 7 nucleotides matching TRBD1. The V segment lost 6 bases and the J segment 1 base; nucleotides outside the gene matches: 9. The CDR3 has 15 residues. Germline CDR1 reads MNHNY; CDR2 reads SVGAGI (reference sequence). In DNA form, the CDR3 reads TGTGCCAGCAGACCAACAGGGGACGCTTCCTACGAGCAGTACTTC. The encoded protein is CASRPTGDASYEQYF.

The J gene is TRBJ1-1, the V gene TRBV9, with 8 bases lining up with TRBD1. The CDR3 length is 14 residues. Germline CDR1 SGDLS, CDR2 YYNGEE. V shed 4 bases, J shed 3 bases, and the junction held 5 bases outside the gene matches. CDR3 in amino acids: CASSSQTGDTEAFF. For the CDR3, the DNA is TGTGCCAGCAGCTCACAGACAGGGGACACTGAAGCTTTCTTT.

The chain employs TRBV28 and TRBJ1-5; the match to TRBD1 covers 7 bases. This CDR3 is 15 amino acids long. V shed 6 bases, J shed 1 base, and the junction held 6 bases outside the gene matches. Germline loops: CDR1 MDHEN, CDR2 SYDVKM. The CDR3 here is CASRLGGQSNQPQHF. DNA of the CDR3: TGTGCCAGCAGACTGGGGGGACAGAGCAATCAGCCCCAGCATTTT.

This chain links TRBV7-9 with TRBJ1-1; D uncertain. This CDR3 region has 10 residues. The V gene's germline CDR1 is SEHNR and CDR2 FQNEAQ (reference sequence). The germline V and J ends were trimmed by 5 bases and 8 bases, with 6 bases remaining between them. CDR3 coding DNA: TGTGCCAGCAGCCGGAGCGAAGCTTTCTTT. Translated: CASSRSEAFF.

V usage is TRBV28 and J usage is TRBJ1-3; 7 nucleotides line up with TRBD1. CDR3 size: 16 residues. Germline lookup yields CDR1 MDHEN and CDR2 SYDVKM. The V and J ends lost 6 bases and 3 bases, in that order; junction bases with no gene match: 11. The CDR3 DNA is TGTGCCAGCAGACCAGGGGGTACGCCTCGTGGAAACACCATATATTTT. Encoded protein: CASRPGGTPRGNTIYF.

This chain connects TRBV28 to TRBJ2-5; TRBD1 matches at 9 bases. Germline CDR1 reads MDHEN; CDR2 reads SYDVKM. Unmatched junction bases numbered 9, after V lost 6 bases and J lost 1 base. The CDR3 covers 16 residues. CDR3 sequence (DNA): TGTGCCAGCAGCCATGGGACAGGGTATACCCAAGAGACCCAGTACTTC. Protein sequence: CASSHGTGYTQETQYF. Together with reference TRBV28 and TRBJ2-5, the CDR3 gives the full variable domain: DVKVTQSSRYLVKRTGEKVFLECVQDMDHENMFWYRQDPGLGLRLIYFSYDVKMKEKGDIPEGYSVSREKKERFSLILESASTNQTSMYLCASSHGTGYTQETQYFGPGTRLLVL.

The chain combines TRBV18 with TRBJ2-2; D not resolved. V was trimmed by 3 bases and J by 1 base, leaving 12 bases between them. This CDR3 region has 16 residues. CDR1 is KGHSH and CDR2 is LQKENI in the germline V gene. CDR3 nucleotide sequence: TGTGCCAGCTCACCGAGTCTCCTCTTGAACACCGGGGAGCTGTTTTTT. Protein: CASSPSLLLNTGELFF.

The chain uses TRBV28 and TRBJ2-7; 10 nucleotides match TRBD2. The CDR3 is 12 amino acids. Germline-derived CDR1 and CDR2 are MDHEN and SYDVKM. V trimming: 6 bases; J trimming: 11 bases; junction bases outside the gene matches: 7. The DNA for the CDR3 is TGTGCCAGCAGCCTTCCTGGGACTAGCGAGTACTTC. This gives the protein CASSLPGTSEYF.

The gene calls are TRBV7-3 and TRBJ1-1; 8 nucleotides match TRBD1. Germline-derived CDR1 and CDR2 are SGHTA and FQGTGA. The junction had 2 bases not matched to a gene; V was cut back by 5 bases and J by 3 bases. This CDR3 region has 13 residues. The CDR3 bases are TGTGCCAGCAGCGGACAGGGATACACTGAAGCTTTCTTT. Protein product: CASSGQGYTEAFF.

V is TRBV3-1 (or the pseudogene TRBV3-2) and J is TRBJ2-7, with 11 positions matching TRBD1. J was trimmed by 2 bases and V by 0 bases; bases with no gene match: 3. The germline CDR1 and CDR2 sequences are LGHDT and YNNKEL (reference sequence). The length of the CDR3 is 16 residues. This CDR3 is CASSQEGTGGTYEQYF. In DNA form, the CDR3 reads TGTGCCAGCAGCCAAGAAGGGACAGGGGGTACCTACGAGCAGTACTTC.